Listed below are T cell receptor beta chains from one sample, sequenced in a study of T cell responses to AZD1222 COVID-19 vaccine. TCRdb keeps only in-frame clones here, not all; method: immunoSEQ multiplex PCR. Among 15,000 to 20,000 clones listed, 89% were seen once. The material was peripheral blood, obtained 28 days after the second AZD1222 dose. The receptors derive from an adult who received the AZD1222 COVID-19 vaccine. The CDR3 runs from the conserved cysteine through the conserved F or W. Each record gives: J gene, D gene, clone size, V gene, CDR3 length, CDR3 DNA, CDR3 protein. The D gene is left open where the match is weak. For some rows the clone size is stated as once, few or many, or as a class when expanded; others skip it.

J gene: TRBJ1-6; D gene: NA; clone size: NA; V gene: TRBV5-1; CDR3 length: 15; CDR3 DNA: TGCGCCAGCAGCTTGGGTACTCCAGGCCGTTCACCCCTCCACTTT; CDR3 protein: CASSLGTPGRSPLHF
J gene: TRBJ1-4; D gene: NA; clone size: NA; V gene: TRBV18; CDR3 length: 13; CDR3 DNA: TGTGCCAGCTCATCATGGGTCAATGAAAAACTGTTTTTT; CDR3 protein: CASSSWVNEKLFF
J gene: TRBJ2-5; D gene: NA; clone size: NA; V gene: TRBV6-4; CDR3 length: 13; CDR3 DNA: TGTGCCAGCAGTGACCACTCCGGGGGGACCCAGTACTTC; CDR3 protein: CASSDHSGGTQYF
J gene: TRBJ2-5; D gene: NA; clone size: NA; V gene: TRBV11-3; CDR3 length: 14; CDR3 DNA: TGTGCCAGCAGCTTAGGGCGTTACCAAGAGACCCAGTACTTC; CDR3 protein: CASSLGRYQETQYF
J gene: TRBJ1-4; D gene: TRBD1; clone size: NA; V gene: TRBV6-5; CDR3 length: 14; CDR3 DNA: TGTGCCAGCAGGGCGGGACAGGGGCATGAAAAACTGTTTTTT; CDR3 protein: CASRAGQGHEKLFF
J gene: TRBJ2-2; D gene: NA; clone size: NA; V gene: TRBV5-4; CDR3 length: 13; CDR3 DNA: TGTGCCAGCAGCTTGGTCGGGTCCGGGGAGCTGTTTTTT; CDR3 protein: CASSLVGSGELFF
J gene: TRBJ1-5; D gene: TRBD1; clone size: NA; V gene: TRBV19; CDR3 length: 15; CDR3 DNA: TGTGCCAGTGCCGGGACAGGGGGCGCGGGTCAGCCCCAGCATTTT; CDR3 protein: CASAGTGGAGQPQHF
J gene: TRBJ2-1; D gene: TRBD2; clone size: NA; V gene: TRBV5-6; CDR3 length: 15; CDR3 DNA: TGTGCCAGCACCTCACTGACTAGCGGCTACAATGAGCAGTTCTTC; CDR3 protein: CASTSLTSGYNEQFF
J gene: TRBJ1-2; D gene: NA; clone size: few; V gene: TRBV7-9; CDR3 length: 15; CDR3 DNA: TGTGCCAGCAGCTCCCTTAGCAGGGGATGGGATGGCTACACCTTC; CDR3 protein: CASSSLSRGWDGYTF
J gene: TRBJ1-5; D gene: NA; clone size: NA; V gene: TRBV2; CDR3 length: 15; CDR3 DNA: TGTGCCAGCACTGGACAGTTGGCGGGGGAGGGGGCCCAGCATTTT; CDR3 protein: CASTGQLAGEGAQHF
J gene: TRBJ1-1; D gene: NA; clone size: NA; V gene: TRBV5-6; CDR3 length: 14; CDR3 DNA: TGTGCCAGCAGCTTGGTTTTCAGGAACACTGAAGCTTTCTTT; CDR3 protein: CASSLVFRNTEAFF
J gene: TRBJ2-5; D gene: NA; clone size: once; V gene: TRBV27; CDR3 length: 15; CDR3 DNA: TGTGCCAGCAGCCCCATGGAGGGGAGGTCGGAGACCCAGTACTTC; CDR3 protein: CASSPMEGRSETQYF
J gene: TRBJ2-7; D gene: NA; clone size: NA; V gene: TRBV19; CDR3 length: 14; CDR3 DNA: TGTGCCAGTAGCCTAATGGGGGCCCACTACGAGCAGTACTTC; CDR3 protein: CASSLMGAHYEQYF
J gene: TRBJ2-7; D gene: NA; clone size: NA; V gene: TRBV4-1; CDR3 length: 16; CDR3 DNA: TGCGCCAGCAGCCGGCTACCGGGACCAGTGCCCTACGAGCAGTACTTC; CDR3 protein: CASSRLPGPVPYEQYF